A single sample gave rise to the 20 T cell receptor beta chains below, sequenced in a study of cytomegalovirus exposure and HLA in healthy donors. Primers for the PCR totalled 60 Vbeta and 13 Jbeta. The data were produced by immunoSEQ multiplex PCR, yet TCRdb's version contains in-frame clones alone and is incomplete. The sample contains over 80,000 clones, around 72% of which appear only once. The source material was PBMCs. Receptor source: a man aged 35 to 55 in good health and CMV-seronegative.

This chain uses TRBV7-2 with TRBJ2-1; the D gene is possibly TRBD2 (6 bases). V was cut by 4 bases and J by 4 bases, with 14 bases left in between. There are 15 residues in the CDR3. The germline CDR1 and CDR2 sequences are SGHTA and FQGNSA. Here the CDR3 DNA reads TGTGCCAGCAGCTACGCGATGGGGGGTTACAATGAGCAGTTCTTC. Amino acid sequence: CASSYAMGGYNEQFF.

V usage is TRBV5-1 and J usage is TRBJ2-2; D perhaps matches TRBD1 (6 bases). Germline V gene lookup returns CDR1 SGHRS and CDR2 YFSETQ. V gave up 4 bases and J gave up 7 bases, with 14 bases separating them. The length of the CDR3 is 14 residues. This CDR3 reads CASSTSGVIGELFF. In DNA form, the CDR3 reads TGCGCCAGCAGCACGTCAGGGGTTATCGGGGAGCTGTTTTTT. Using reference TRBV5-1 and TRBJ2-2 for the parts outside the CDR3, the full variable domain is KAGVTQTPRYLIKTRGQQVTLSCSPISGHRSVSWYQQTPGQGLQFLFEYFSETQRNKGNFPGRFSGRQFSNSRSEMNVSTLELGDSALYLCASSTSGVIGELFFGEGSRLTVL.

This chain uses TRBV6-5 with TRBJ2-5, with D maybe TRBD2 (7 bases). The CDR3 spans 14 residues. Germline CDR1 MNHEY, CDR2 SVGAGI. Deletions cut 1 base from V and 4 bases from J, with 10 bases between. CDR3 sequence: CASSYYGGPETQYF. The CDR3 bases are TGTGCCAGCAGTTACTACGGGGGGCCAGAGACCCAGTACTTC.

This chain connects TRBV6-5 to TRBJ2-5; D may be TRBD1 (5 bases). CDR3 length: 13 amino acids. Germline V gene data show CDR1 as MNHEY and CDR2 as SVGAGI. V gave up 2 bases and J gave up 5 bases, with 9 bases separating them. The CDR3 spells CASSYQGTETQYF. The CDR3 DNA is TGTGCCAGCAGTTACCAGGGCACGGAGACCCAGTACTTC.

The rearrangement links TRBV6-5 to TRBJ1-2; the match to TRBD1 covers 7 bases. Germline V CDR1 and CDR2: MNHEY, SVGAGI. The V and J ends lost 0 bases and 4 bases, in that order; junction bases with no gene match: 2. The CDR3 loop spans 14 amino acids. The CDR3 is CASSYSDRSYGYTF. As DNA, the CDR3 is TGTGCCAGCAGTTACTCGGACAGGTCCTATGGCTACACCTTC.

The J gene is TRBJ2-2, the V gene TRBV6-5; no clear D gene. V lost 6 bases, J lost 2 bases, and 4 bases lay in between. The CDR3 spans 12 residues. The V gene's germline CDR1 is MNHEY and CDR2 SVGAGI. CDR3 region: CASSPNTGELFF. The CDR3, as DNA: TGTGCCAGCAGCCCAAACACCGGGGAGCTGTTTTTT.

The chain recombines TRBV7-8 with TRBJ1-2; D may be TRBD1 (5 bases). V was pared by 7 bases and J by 4 bases, with 16 bases between. Per germline, CDR1 SGHVS and CDR2 FQNEAQ. The CDR3 has 14 amino acids. DNA of the CDR3: TGTGCCAGCACAAGTAGGGCGGGGGTCTATGGCTACACCTTC. Its protein is CASTSRAGVYGYTF.

The chain recombines TRBV19 with TRBJ1-2; the match to TRBD1 covers 9 bases. The germline V gene has CDR1 LNHDA and CDR2 SQIVND (reference sequence). The CDR3 has 13 residues. Unmatched junction bases numbered 6, after V lost 9 bases and J lost 4 bases. CDR3 DNA: TGTGCCAGCAAACAGGGGGCACGCTATGGCTACACCTTC. It codes for CASKQGARYGYTF.

The chain carries TRBV10-1 and TRBJ1-5; TRBD1 might be the D (6 bases). This CDR3 is 20 amino acids long. Germline V gene data show CDR1 as WNHNN and CDR2 as SYGVQD (reference sequence). Trimming took off 2 bases at V and 5 bases at J, with 28 bases between the two ends. The CDR3 reads CASSERWGPPPIIGHQPQHF. The CDR3 DNA reads TGCGCCAGCAGTGAGAGATGGGGGCCCCCTCCCATCATCGGGCATCAGCCCCAGCATTTT.

J is TRBJ2-3 and V is TRBV6-6, with 8 positions matching TRBD2. CDR1 is MNHNY, CDR2 SVGAGI, per germline (reference sequence). Trimming took 6 bases from V and 3 from J; bases not matched to a gene: 8. There are 15 residues in the CDR3. The CDR3 protein is CASRQRGGRTDTQYF. The CDR3 DNA reads as TGTGCCAGCAGACAACGGGGGGGCCGTACAGATACGCAGTATTTT.

The genes are TRBV4-3 and TRBJ1-5; D uncertain. The length of the CDR3 is 14 residues. V lost 1 base and J lost 5, with 9 bases in between. Per germline, CDR1 LGHNA and CDR2 YSLEER. The CDR3 loop reads CASSQGPRDQPQHF. The CDR3 nucleotides are TGCGCCAGCAGCCAAGGACCTCGGGATCAGCCCCAGCATTTT.

V is TRBV25-1 and J is TRBJ2-1, with D perhaps TRBD1 (5 bases). CDR3 size: 11 residues. The germline V gene has CDR1 MGHDK and CDR2 SYGVNS. V dropped 8 bases and J dropped 5 bases, with 7 bases sitting between them. The CDR3 nucleotides are TGTGCCAGCGGGGCGGACAATGAGCAGTTCTTC. The encoded protein is CASGADNEQFF.

This clone was counted between two and nine times. The chain recombines TRBV30 with TRBJ2-1; 9 positions match TRBD2. Germline V gene sequence: CDR1 GTSNPN, CDR2 SVGIG (reference sequence). The CDR3 covers 13 residues. Trimming took 2 bases from V and 4 from J; bases not matched to a gene: 0. CDR3 nucleotides: TGTGCCTGGAGTACTAGCGGGTACAATGAGCAGTTCTTC. This translates into CAWSTSGYNEQFF.

V usage is TRBV7-3 and J usage is TRBJ1-5; a weak D match, TRBD1 (5 bases). Germline loops: CDR1 SGHTA, CDR2 FQGTGA. The CDR3 totals 14 residues. Trimming shortened V by 0 bases and J by 2 bases, and 5 bases separated the two germline ends. The CDR3 here is CASSLTGGNQPQHF. CDR3 in DNA: TGTGCCAGCAGCTTAACAGGGGGCAATCAGCCCCAGCATTTT.

The gene calls are TRBV19 and TRBJ1-1; D possibly corresponds to TRBD1 (6 bases). This CDR3 contains 15 residues. Germline loops: CDR1 LNHDA, CDR2 SQIVND (reference sequence). The V end was cut by 4 bases, the J end by 1 base, with 13 bases between. CDR3 residues: CASSNRRTANTEAFF. DNA of the CDR3: TGTGCCAGTAGTAACCGACGGACAGCGAACACTGAAGCTTTCTTT.

This sequence joins TRBV6-5 and TRBJ2-4; D not certain. The length of the CDR3 is 15 residues. V was pared by 5 bases and J by 1 base, with 12 bases between. Germline V gene sequence: CDR1 MNHEY, CDR2 SVGAGI. The CDR3 is CASSKLSLAKNIQYF. The CDR3 DNA is TGTGCCAGCAGTAAGCTCTCGTTGGCCAAAAACATTCAGTACTTC.

This chain connects TRBV11-2 to TRBJ2-7; D call uncertain. The length of the CDR3 is 14 residues. V lost 0 bases and J 6 bases, leaving 12 bases between the germline ends. In germline, CDR1 is SGHAT, CDR2 FQNNGV. This chain's CDR3 is CASSLDVVVVEQYF. CDR3 in DNA: TGTGCCAGCAGCTTAGATGTCGTCGTCGTCGAGCAGTACTTC. Combining the CDR3 with reference TRBV11-2 and TRBJ2-7 gives the whole variable domain EAGVAQSPRYKIIEKRQSVAFWCNPISGHATLYWYQQILGQGPKLLIQFQNNGVVDDSQLPKDRFSAERLKGVDSTLKIQPAKLEDSAVYLCASSLDVVVVEQYFGPGTRLTVT.

V usage is TRBV19 and J usage is TRBJ1-2; D gene uncertain. Germline V gives CDR1 LNHDA, CDR2 SQIVND (reference sequence). This CDR3 has 10 residues. V lost 6 bases and J lost 4, with 3 bases in between. In DNA form, the CDR3 reads TGTGCCAGTAGCGGCTATGGCTACACCTTC. It encodes CASSGYGYTF.

V is TRBV6-1 and J is TRBJ1-4, with D perhaps matching TRBD1 (5 bases). V was pared by 8 bases and J by 5 bases, with 12 bases between. The CDR3 length is 13 residues. The germline V gene has CDR1 MNHNS and CDR2 SASEGT. This CDR3 reads CASLGGGNEKLFF. The DNA of the CDR3 is TGTGCCAGCTTGGGCGGGGGGAATGAAAAACTGTTTTTT.

The rearrangement uses TRBV18 and TRBJ2-4; 10 nucleotides match TRBD1. The V gene's germline CDR1 is KGHSH and CDR2 LQKENI. The CDR3 contains 14 residues. Losses at the gene ends were 4 bases for V and 7 bases for J; bases not matched to a gene: 4. Written as DNA, the CDR3 is TGTGCCAGCTCACTGGACAGGGGGACTAACATTCAGTACTTC. Translated, it gives CASSLDRGTNIQYF.